The clone carrying this TCR beta chain appeared once. As yet, its antigen is unknown. TCRdb's table, derived via immunoSEQ multiplex PCR, lists solely in-frame clones and lacks some. Of about 120,000 clones listed, about 95% are singletons. Germline V gene lookup returns CDR1 SGHDT and CDR2 YYEEEE. CDR3 length: 15 residues. Trimming took 6 bases from V and 3 from J; bases not matched to a gene: 9. This record comes from a study of siplizumab effects on memory and regulatory T cells. General study findings and limits: Unstimulated subsets accounted for the mapping of only a minor share of the clones that were alloreactive.

This receptor was taken from a human donor in good health. Sequenced material: non-Treg CD4+ T cells sorted from blood. The chain links TRBV5-6 to TRBJ1-2, with 9 nucleotides matching TRBD1. DNA for the CDR3: TGTGCCAGCACCGTAACAGGGGGCTGGGACTATGGCTACACCTTC. It specifies CASTVTGGWDYGYTF.